The next 21 T cell receptor beta chains were all read from a single sample in a study of CXCR3-negative and CXCR3-positive naive CD8 T cells. Study conclusions and caveats: More hydrophobic TRB CDR3s were found in CXCR3-positive naive cells than in CXCR3-negative naive cells.

cDNA libraries for TRB were generated by 5' RACE incorporating UMI labels. Reprocessing the 5' RACE reads, TCRdb reports a single entry for every CDR3 protein and omits DNA. Its table records some 130,000 distinct CDR3 sequences. Their specific antigens are unknown. Source material: naive CXCR3+ CD8+ T cells from blood. Regarding subset: CD45RO-CCR7+CD27+CD95- naive CD8+ T cells expressing CXCR3 (TNR3+). These receptors originate from a human donor in good health. Some clones in this sample may be carry-over from other donors' samples.

The chain joins TRBV4-1 to TRBJ1-1; the D call of TRBD1 rests on TCRdb alone, since no DNA is present to check it. This CDR3 spans 15 amino acids. CDR1 is MGHRA and CDR2 is YSYEKL in the germline V gene. The CDR3: CASSQEGSGNTEAFF.

The V call is TRBV24-1, the J call TRBJ2-1; TCRdb's assignment of TRBD2 cannot be checked, as there is no DNA. There are 14 residues in the CDR3. The germline gives CDR1 KGHDR, CDR2 SFDVKD. The CDR3 is CATSDSPSANEQFF.

This CDR3 reads CATSRPGTANTEAFF. This chain connects TRBV15 to TRBJ1-1; the TCRdb call, TRBD1, lacks DNA for checking. The CDR3 runs 15 residues. Germline-derived CDR1 and CDR2 are LNHNV and YYDKDF (reference sequence).

The chain uses TRBV4-3 and TRBJ1-1; checking the TCRdb D call of TRBD1 is not possible without DNA. Per the germline V gene, CDR1 is LGHNA and CDR2 is YSLEER. This CDR3 is 13 amino acids long. CDR3 protein: CASSPGGGTEAFF.

This rearrangement joins TRBV29-1 to TRBJ1-2. This CDR3 region has 11 residues. In germline, CDR1 is SQVTM, CDR2 ANQGSEA. Here the CDR3 reads CSVGGLYGYTF.

The chain recombines TRBV4-1 with TRBJ2-1; TCRdb's D call, TRBD1, is unchecked because there is no DNA. CDR3 length: 16 residues. Germline values: CDR1 MGHRA, CDR2 YSYEKL. The CDR3 reads CASSQTGRVSHNEQFF.

The genes are TRBV7-2 and TRBJ2-7; TCRdb returns TRBD1, unconfirmable since there is no DNA. Germline CDR1 is SGHTA and CDR2 is FQGNSA. This CDR3 has 14 amino acids. The chain's CDR3 is CASSSRRGRYEQYF.

V is TRBV6-2 or TRBV6-3 and J is TRBJ1-2. Germline V CDR1 and CDR2: MNHEY, SVGEGT. This CDR3 comprises 13 residues. The CDR3: CASSLAAAYGYTF.

The rearrangement uses TRBV6-1 and TRBJ2-2. Germline CDR1 is MNHNS and CDR2 is SASEGT. The CDR3 loop spans 14 amino acids. CDR3 sequence: CASTSVWGSGELFF.

The chain combines TRBV7-3 with TRBJ2-2; TCRdb lists TRBD2, though no DNA is available to test this call. CDR1 is SGHTA and CDR2 is FQGTGA in the germline V gene. This CDR3 contains 14 residues. CDR3 region: CASSSGLAGGELFF.

The J gene is TRBJ1-1, the V gene TRBV7-2. The CDR3 has 14 residues. Per the germline V gene, CDR1 is SGHTA and CDR2 is FQGNSA. CDR3 region: CASSLHLSGFEAFF.

The V and J genes are TRBV19 and TRBJ1-5. The germline gives CDR1 LNHDA, CDR2 SQIVND (reference sequence). The CDR3 runs 15 residues. The chain's CDR3 is CASSIGQDFHQPQHF.

The chain recombines TRBV10-3 with TRBJ2-3. CDR1 and CDR2 from the germline V gene are ENHRY and SYGVKD. The CDR3 covers 16 residues. The CDR3 reads CAISESRLVSTDTQYF.

The chain combines TRBV29-1 with TRBJ2-1; the TRBD1 assignment by TCRdb is unverifiable without DNA. The CDR3 runs 14 residues. From germline, CDR1 is SQVTM and CDR2 ANQGSEA. The chain's CDR3 is CSVEEDILYNEQFF.

The rearrangement links TRBV11-2 to TRBJ1-1. Per the germline V gene, CDR1 is SGHAT and CDR2 is FQNNGV. This CDR3 spans 14 amino acids. The CDR3 here is CASSLDRFLRAALF.

The chain combines TRBV12-3 or TRBV12-4 with TRBJ2-7; TCRdb names TRBD2, which stays unverified in the absence of DNA. This CDR3 is built from 17 residues. This chain's CDR3 is CVSSSLGRLAESYEQYF.

The chain couples TRBV23-1 to TRBJ2-4; TCRdb proposes TRBD2, but this gene call is untestable without DNA. TRBV23-1 qualifies as an ORF whose function is uncertain. This CDR3 has 20 residues. The CDR3 region is CASSQEGRRGAGVAKNIQYF.

The chain links TRBV4-1 to TRBJ2-1; TCRdb's D call, TRBD2, is unchecked because there is no DNA. CDR1 is MGHRA, CDR2 YSYEKL, per germline. The CDR3 contains 14 residues. This CDR3 reads CANMPGEGNNEQFF.

The genes are TRBV25-1 and TRBJ1-1. The CDR3 loop spans 14 amino acids. Germline V CDR1 and CDR2: MGHDK, SYGVNS. The CDR3 loop reads CASSERGMGTEAFF.

The chain has TRBV7-9 and TRBJ2-7; TCRdb lists TRBD1, though no DNA is available to test this call. Germline values: CDR1 SEHNR, CDR2 FQNEAQ (reference sequence). The CDR3 loop spans 15 amino acids. The CDR3 region is CASSPGRGLSYEQYF.

The chain is built from TRBV7-9 and TRBJ1-6. CDR1 and CDR2 (germline): SEHNR, FQNEAQ (reference sequence). The CDR3 is made up of 12 amino acids. The CDR3 region is CASSLSASPLHF. Combining the CDR3 with reference TRBV7-9 and TRBJ1-6 gives the whole variable domain DTGVSQNPRHKITKRGQNVTFRCDPISEHNRLYWYRQTLGQGPEFLTYFQNEAQLEKSRLLSDRFSAERPKGSFSTLEIQRTEQGDSAMYLCASSLSASPLHFGNGTRLTVT.